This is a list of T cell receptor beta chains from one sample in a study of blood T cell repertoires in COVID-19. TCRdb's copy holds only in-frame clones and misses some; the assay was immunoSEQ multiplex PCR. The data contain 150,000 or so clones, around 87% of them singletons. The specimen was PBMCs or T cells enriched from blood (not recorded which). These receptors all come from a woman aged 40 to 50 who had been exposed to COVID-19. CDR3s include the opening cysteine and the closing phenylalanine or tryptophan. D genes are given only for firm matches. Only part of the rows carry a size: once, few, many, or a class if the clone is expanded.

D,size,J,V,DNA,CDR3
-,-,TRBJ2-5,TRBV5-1,TGCGCCAGCAGCTTTGAGGGCGGCCCCGAGACCCAGTACTTC,CASSFEGGPETQYF
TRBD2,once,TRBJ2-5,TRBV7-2,TGTGCCAGCAGCTTAGAAGGTTCGGGGGGATGGGAGACCCAGTACTTC,CASSLEGSGGWETQYF
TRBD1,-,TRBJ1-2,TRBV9,TGTGCCAGCAGCGGACCAAGACAGGGGTTAGGCTACACCTTC,CASSGPRQGLGYTF
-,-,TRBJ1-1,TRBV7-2,TGTGCCAGCAAGACTCAGGGGAACACTGAAGCTTTCTTT,CASKTQGNTEAFF
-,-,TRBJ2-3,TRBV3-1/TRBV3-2,TGTGCCAGCAGCCAATCCCCAAGCACAGATACGCAGTATTTT,CASSQSPSTDTQYF
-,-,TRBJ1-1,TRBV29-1,TGCAGCGTAGATAAGGGGTTGGAGAACACTGAAGCTTTCTTT,CSVDKGLENTEAFF
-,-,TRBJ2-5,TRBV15,TGTGCCACCAGCAGAGACCTACAGGGGGGGGAGACCCAGTACTTC,CATSRDLQGGETQYF
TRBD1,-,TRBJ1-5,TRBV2,TGTGCCAGCAAAGCAGGGGGCGAGGTCAATCAGCCCCAGCATTTT,CASKAGGEVNQPQHF
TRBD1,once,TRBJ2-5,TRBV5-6,TGTGCCAGCAGCCGGCTACAGGGGGCTTTGGAGACCCAGTACTTC,CASSRLQGALETQYF
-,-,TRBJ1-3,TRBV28,TGTGCCAGCAGCCCCAGAACCTCTGGAAACACCATATATTTT,CASSPRTSGNTIYF
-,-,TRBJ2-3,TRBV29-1,TGCAGCGTTGAAGAAGTAGTGGACTCACTAAGGGCAGATACGCAGTATTTT,CSVEEVVDSLRADTQYF
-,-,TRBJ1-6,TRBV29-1,TGCAGCGTTGAGGGCGGGGGTAATTCACCCCTCCACTTT,CSVEGGGNSPLHF
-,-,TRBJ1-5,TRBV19,TGTGCCAGTAGTAGCCAGGGAGGAGGGGGCAATCAGCCCCAGCATTTT,CASSSQGGGGNQPQHF
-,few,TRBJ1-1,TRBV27,TGTGCCAGCAGCGACTACAGGGACACTGAAGCTTTCTTT,CASSDYRDTEAFF
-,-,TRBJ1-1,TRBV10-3,TGTGCCATCACCCTCGGGGGGAACACTGAAGCTTTCTTT,CAITLGGNTEAFF
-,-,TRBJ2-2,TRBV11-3,TGTGCCAGCAGCCAAGGTGTCGGGGGGAACACCGGGGAGCTGTTTTTT,CASSQGVGGNTGELFF
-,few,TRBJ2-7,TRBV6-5,TGTGCCAGCAGTTACCGCAGGGGCTACGAGCAGTACTTC,CASSYRRGYEQYF
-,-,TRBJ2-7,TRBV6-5,TGTGCCAGCAGTCAACCAGGGTGGGAGCAGTACTTC,CASSQPGWEQYF
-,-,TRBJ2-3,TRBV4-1,TGCGCCAGCAGCCTTTCAGGGGCAAGCACAGATACGCAGTATTTT,CASSLSGASTDTQYF
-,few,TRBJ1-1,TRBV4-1,TGCGCCAGCAGCCGAAGACAGGACACTGAAGCTTTCTTT,CASSRRQDTEAFF
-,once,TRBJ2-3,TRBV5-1,TGCGCCAGCTCATCGGGTCGGGAAATCGGGGGTACGCAGTATTTT,CASSSGREIGGTQYF
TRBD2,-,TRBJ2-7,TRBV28,TGTGCCAGCAGGCTACTAGCGGGAACCTACGAGCAGTACTTC,CASRLLAGTYEQYF
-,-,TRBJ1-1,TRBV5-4,TGTGCCAGCGGACCCGGGGGGGGCACTGAAGCTTTCTTT,CASGPGGGTEAFF
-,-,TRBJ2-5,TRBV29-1,TGCAGCGTTGACGGGGGGCGAGAGACCCAGTACTTC,CSVDGGRETQYF
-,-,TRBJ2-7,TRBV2,TGTGCCAGCAGGGCGGGACCAACCTACGAGCAGTACTTC,CASRAGPTYEQYF
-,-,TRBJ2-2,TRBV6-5,TGTGCCAGCAGTTTAATTAAAGTACCGGGAGAGCTGTTTTTT,CASSLIKVPGELFF
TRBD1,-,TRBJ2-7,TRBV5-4,TGTGCCAGCAGCCATATACCGTCGGACAGGCAGCACGAGCAGTACTTC,CASSHIPSDRQHEQYF
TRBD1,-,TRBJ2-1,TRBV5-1,TGCGCCAGCTTCCGGACAGGGGGCAATGAGCAGTTCTTC,CASFRTGGNEQFF
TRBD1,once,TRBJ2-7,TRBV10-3,TGTGCCACCTACAGGGGATCCTACGAGCAGTACTTC,CATYRGSYEQYF
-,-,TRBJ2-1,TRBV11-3,TGTGCCAGCAGCCCTACCCCAGGGTCCTACAATGAGCAGTTCTTC,CASSPTPGSYNEQFF
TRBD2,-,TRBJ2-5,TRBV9,TGTGCCAGCAGCGTAGCACGACTAGCGGGGGAGACCCAGTACTTC,CASSVARLAGETQYF
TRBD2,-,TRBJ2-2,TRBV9,TGTGCCAGCAGCGTTAGAGCGGGGGGGAACACCGGGGAGCTGTTTTTT,CASSVRAGGNTGELFF
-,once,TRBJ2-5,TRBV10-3,TGTGCCATCAGTGAGTCGGTGGAACAGGGTGGGTCGGAGACCCAGTACTTC,CAISESVEQGGSETQYF
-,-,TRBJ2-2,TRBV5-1,TGCGCCAGCAGCAGGGGACAAACCACCGGGGAGCTGTTTTTT,CASSRGQTTGELFF
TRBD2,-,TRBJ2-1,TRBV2,TGTGCCAGCAGTGAACTAGCGGGGGGGTCCTACAATGAGCAGTTCTTC,CASSELAGGSYNEQFF
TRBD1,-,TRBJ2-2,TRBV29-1,TGCAGCGTTGAGCGACAGGGGGTATTCACCGGGGAGCTGTTTTTT,CSVERQGVFTGELFF
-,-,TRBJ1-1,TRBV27,TGTGCCAGCAGTTCCCCTCCAGGGGACCTAGAAGCTTTCTTT,CASSSPPGDLEAFF